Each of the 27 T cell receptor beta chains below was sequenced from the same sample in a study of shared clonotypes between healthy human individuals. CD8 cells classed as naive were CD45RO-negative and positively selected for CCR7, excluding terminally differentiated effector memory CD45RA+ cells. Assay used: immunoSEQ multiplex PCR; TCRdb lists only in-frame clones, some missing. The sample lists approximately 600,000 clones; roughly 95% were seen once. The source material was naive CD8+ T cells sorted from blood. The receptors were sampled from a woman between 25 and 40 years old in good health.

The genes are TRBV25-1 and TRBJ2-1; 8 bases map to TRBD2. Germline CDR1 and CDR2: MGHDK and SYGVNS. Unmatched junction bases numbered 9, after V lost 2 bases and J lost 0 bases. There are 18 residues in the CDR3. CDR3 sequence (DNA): TGTGCCAGCAGTGAAGGGGCGGGAGGAATTAGCTCCTACAATGAGCAGTTCTTC. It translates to CASSEGAGGISSYNEQFF.

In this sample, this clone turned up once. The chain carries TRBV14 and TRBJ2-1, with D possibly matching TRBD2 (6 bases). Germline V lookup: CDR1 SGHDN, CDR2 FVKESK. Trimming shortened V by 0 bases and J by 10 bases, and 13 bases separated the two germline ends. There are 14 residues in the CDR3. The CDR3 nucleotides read TGTGCCAGCAGCCAAGATTTGTCCACTAGCGAGCAGTTCTTC. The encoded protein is CASSQDLSTSEQFF.

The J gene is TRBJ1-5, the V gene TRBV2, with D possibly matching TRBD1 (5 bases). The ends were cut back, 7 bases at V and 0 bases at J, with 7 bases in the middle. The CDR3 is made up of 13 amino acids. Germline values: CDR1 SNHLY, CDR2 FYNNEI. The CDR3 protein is CASTDSSNQPQHF. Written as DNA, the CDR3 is TGTGCCAGCACAGACAGTAGCAATCAGCCCCAGCATTTT. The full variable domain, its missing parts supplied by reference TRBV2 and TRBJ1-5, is EPEVTQTPSHQVTQMGQEVILRCVPISNHLYFYWYRQILGQKVEFLVSFYNNEISEKSEIFDDQFSVERPDGSNFTLKIRSTKLEDSAMYFCASTDSSNQPQHFGDGTRLSIL.

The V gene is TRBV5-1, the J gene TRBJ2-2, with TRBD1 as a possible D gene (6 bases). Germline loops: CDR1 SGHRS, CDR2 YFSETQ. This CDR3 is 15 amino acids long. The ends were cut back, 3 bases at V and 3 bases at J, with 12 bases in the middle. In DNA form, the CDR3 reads TGCGCCAGCAGCTCTTTTGCAGGGGACACCGGGGAGCTGTTTTTT. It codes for CASSSFAGDTGELFF.

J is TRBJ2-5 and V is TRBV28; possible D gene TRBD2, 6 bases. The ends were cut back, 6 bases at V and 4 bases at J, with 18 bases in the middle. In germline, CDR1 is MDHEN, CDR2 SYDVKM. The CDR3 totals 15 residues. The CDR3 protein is CASRSREVRGETQYF. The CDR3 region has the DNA TGTGCCAGCAGATCCAGGGAGGTGAGGGGAGAGACCCAGTACTTC.

For the CDR3, the DNA is TGTGCCAGCAGCTTTGAACCGCCTGAGCAGTTCTTC. Translated: CASSFEPPEQFF. The genes are TRBV5-6 and TRBJ2-1, with no clear D. This CDR3 comprises 12 residues. Germline V CDR1 and CDR2: SGHDT, YYEEEE. The germline V and J ends were trimmed by 2 bases and 9 bases, with 9 bases remaining between them.

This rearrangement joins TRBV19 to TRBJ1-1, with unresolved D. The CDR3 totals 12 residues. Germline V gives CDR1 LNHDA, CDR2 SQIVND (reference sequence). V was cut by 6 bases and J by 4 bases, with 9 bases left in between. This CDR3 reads CASRQEGTEAFF. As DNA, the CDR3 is TGTGCCAGTAGGCAAGAGGGCACTGAAGCTTTCTTT.

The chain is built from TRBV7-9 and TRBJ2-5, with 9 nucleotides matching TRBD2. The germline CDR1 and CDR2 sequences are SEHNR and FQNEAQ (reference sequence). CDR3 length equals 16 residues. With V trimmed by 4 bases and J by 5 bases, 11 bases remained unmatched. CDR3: CASSSSIAGASETQYF. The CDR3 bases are TGTGCCAGCAGCTCGTCCATAGCGGGAGCATCGGAGACCCAGTACTTC.

The CDR3 DNA is TGTGCCAGCAGCGTAGAGCCGAGGACAGGGGTTTGGGGAGGCTACACCTTC. Its protein product is CASSVEPRTGVWGGYTF. The chain recombines TRBV9 with TRBJ1-2, with 9 bases aligning to TRBD1. Germline V gives CDR1 SGDLS, CDR2 YYNGEE. The ends lost 0 bases at V and 8 bases at J; junction bases unmatched: 14. This CDR3 spans 17 amino acids.

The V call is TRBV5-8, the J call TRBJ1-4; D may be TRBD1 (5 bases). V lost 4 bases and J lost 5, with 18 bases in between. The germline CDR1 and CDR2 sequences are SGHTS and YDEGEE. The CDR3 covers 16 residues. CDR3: CASSVGGDGENEKLFF. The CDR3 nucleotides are TGTGCCAGCAGCGTCGGCGGGGACGGAGAAAATGAAAAACTGTTTTTT.

The CDR3 region is CASSGRTGGSGANVLTF. Here the CDR3 DNA reads TGTGCCAGCAGCGGCAGGACAGGGGGATCTGGGGCCAACGTCCTGACTTTC. The J gene is TRBJ2-6, the V gene TRBV13; 10 nucleotides line up with TRBD1. In germline, CDR1 is PRHDT, CDR2 FYEKMQ (reference sequence). This CDR3 has 17 amino acids. Germline trimming cut 5 bases from V and 1 base from J; bases unmatched to any gene: 5.

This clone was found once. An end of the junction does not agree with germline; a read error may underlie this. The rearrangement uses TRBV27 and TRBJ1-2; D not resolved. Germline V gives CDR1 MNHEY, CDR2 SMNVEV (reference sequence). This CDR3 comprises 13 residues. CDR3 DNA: TGTGCCAGCCGCTCGATGGCTATTGGTGGCCACACCTTC. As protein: CASRSMAIGGHTF.

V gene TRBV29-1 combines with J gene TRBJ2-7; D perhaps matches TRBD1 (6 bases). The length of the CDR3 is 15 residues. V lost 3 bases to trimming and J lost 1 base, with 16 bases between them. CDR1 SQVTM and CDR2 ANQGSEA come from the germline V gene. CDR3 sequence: CSVELLYRESYEQYF. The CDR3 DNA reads TGCAGCGTTGAGTTACTGTACAGGGAATCCTACGAGCAGTACTTC.

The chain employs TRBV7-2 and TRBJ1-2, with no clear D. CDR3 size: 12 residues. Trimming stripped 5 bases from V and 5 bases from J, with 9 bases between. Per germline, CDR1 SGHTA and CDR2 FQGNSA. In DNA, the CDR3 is TGTGCCAGCAGCACGGACGGTTATGGCTACACCTTC. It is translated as CASSTDGYGYTF.

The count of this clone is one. The CDR3: CASSPPMGGEDYNEQFF. The CDR3 DNA sequence: TGTGCCAGCAGCCCCCCCATGGGCGGTGAAGACTACAATGAGCAGTTCTTC. The chain has TRBV28 and TRBJ2-1; D is unclear. Trimming shortened V by 6 bases and J by 3 bases, and 21 bases separated the two germline ends. CDR3 length: 17 amino acids. Germline CDR1 and CDR2: MDHEN and SYDVKM.

CDR3 coding DNA: TGTGCCAGCAGCTTGACTAGCGAGAACGAGCAGTACTTC. Translated, it gives CASSLTSENEQYF. V is TRBV5-4 and J is TRBJ2-5; TRBD2 aligns across 7 bases. The DNA end favors TRBJ2-7, so the J call may be wrong. CDR1 and CDR2 from the germline V gene are SGHNT and YYREEE (reference sequence). The CDR3 totals 13 residues.

CDR3 loop: CASSEDSNNQPQHF. In DNA form, the CDR3 reads TGTGCCAGCAGCGAGGACAGCAACAATCAGCCCCAGCATTTT. V usage is TRBV28 and J usage is TRBJ1-5, with D tentatively TRBD1 (6 bases). V lost 6 bases and J 3 bases, leaving 12 bases between the germline ends. The germline gives CDR1 MDHEN, CDR2 SYDVKM. CDR3 length equals 14 residues.

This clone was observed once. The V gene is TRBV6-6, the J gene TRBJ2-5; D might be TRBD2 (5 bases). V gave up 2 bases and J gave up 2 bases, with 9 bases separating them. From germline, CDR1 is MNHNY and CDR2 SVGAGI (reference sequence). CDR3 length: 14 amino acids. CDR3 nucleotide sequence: TGTGCCAGCAGTTACACTAGGCAGCAAGAGACCCAGTACTTC. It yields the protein CASSYTRQQETQYF.

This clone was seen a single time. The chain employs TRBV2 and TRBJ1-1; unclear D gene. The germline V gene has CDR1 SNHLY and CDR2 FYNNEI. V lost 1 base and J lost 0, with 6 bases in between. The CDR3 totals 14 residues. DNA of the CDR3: TGTGCCAGCAGTGAAGGGTTTATGAACACTGAAGCTTTCTTT. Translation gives CASSEGFMNTEAFF.

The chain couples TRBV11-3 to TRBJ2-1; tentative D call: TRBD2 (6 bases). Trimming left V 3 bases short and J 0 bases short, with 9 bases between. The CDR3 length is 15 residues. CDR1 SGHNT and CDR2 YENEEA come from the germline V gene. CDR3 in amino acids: CASSLKTSSYNEQFF. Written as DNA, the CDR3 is TGTGCCAGCAGCTTGAAGACTAGCTCCTACAATGAGCAGTTCTTC.

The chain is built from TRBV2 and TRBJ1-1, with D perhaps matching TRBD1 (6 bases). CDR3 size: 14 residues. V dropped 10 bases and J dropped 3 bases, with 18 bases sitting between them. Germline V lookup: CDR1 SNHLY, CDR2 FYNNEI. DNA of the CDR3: TGTGCCAACCCCCGGGGGGCTGCGGACACTGAAGCTTTCTTT. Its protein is CANPRGAADTEAFF. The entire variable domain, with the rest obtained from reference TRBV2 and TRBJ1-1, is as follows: EPEVTQTPSHQVTQMGQEVILRCVPISNHLYFYWYRQILGQKVEFLVSFYNNEISEKSEIFDDQFSVERPDGSNFTLKIRSTKLEDSAMYFCANPRGAADTEAFFGQGTRLTVV.

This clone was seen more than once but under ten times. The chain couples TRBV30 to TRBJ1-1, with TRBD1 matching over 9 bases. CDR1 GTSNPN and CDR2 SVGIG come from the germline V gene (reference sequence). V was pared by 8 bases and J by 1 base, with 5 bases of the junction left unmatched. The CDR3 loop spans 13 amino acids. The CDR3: CAKRTGANTEAFF. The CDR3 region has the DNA TGTGCCAAACGGACAGGGGCGAACACTGAAGCTTTCTTT.

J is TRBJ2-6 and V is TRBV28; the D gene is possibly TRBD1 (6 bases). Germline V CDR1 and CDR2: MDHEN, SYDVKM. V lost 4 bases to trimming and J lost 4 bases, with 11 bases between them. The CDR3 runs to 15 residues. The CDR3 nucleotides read TGTGCCAGCAGTTCCACAGGGTCGGGGGCCAACGTCCTGACTTTC. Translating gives CASSSTGSGANVLTF.

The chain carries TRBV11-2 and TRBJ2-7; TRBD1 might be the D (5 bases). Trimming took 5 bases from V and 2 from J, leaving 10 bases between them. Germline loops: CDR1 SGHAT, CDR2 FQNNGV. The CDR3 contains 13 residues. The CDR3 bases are TGTGCCAGCAGCCCTCCGGACACCTACGAGCAGTACTTC. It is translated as CASSPPDTYEQYF.

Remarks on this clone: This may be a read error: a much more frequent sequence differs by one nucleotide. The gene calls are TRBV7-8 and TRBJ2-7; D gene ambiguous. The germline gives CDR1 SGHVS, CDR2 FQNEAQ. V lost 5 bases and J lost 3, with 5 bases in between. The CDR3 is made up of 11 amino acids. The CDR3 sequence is CASSTNYEQYF. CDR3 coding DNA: TGTGCCAGCAGCACCAACTACGAGCAGTACTTC.

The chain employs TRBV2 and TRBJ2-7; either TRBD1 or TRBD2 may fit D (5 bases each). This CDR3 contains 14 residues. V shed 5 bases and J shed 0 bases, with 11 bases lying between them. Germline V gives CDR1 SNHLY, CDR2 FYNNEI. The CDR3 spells CASSIGDGSYEQYF. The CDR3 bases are TGTGCCAGCAGTATAGGGGACGGCTCCTACGAGCAGTACTTC.

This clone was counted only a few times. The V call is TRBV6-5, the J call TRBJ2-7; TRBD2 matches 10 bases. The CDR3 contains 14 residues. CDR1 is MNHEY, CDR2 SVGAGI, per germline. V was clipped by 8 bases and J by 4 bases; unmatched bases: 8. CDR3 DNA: TGTGCCAGCGGACTAGCGGCAACGTTATACGAGCAGTACTTC. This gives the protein CASGLAATLYEQYF.